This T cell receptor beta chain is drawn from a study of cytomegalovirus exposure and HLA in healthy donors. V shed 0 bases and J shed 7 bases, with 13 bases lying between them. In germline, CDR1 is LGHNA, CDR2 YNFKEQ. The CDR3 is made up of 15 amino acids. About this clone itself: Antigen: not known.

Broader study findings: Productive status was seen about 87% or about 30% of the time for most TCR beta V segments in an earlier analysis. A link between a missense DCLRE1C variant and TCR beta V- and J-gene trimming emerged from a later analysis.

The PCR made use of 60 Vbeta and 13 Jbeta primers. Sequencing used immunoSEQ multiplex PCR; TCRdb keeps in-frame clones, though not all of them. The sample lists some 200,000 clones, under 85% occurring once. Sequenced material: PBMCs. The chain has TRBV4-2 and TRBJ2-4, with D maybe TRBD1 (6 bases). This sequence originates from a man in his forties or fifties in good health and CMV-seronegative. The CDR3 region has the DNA TGTGCCAGCAGCCAAGATGAACAGGGTTGGAACATTCAGTACTTC. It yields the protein CASSQDEQGWNIQYF.